This TCR beta chain is drawn from a study of T cells in Graves' hyperthyroidism and ophthalmopathy. It was RNA transcripts that yielded the amplified TCR beta CDR3 regions. The HTBI primer set drove a first-round RT-PCR of the TCR CDR3. TCRdb ran MiXCR on the multiplex PCR reads and lists one entry per CDR3 protein. The sample has hundreds of thousands of distinct CDR3 sequences, around 39% seen once. The CDR3 contains 14 residues. Germline assignment: CDR1 DFQATT and CDR2 SNEGSKA (reference sequence). Trimming stripped 0 bases from V and 4 bases from J, with 9 bases between. Study-wide results and limits: The authors' 13 V-J model separated ophthalmopathy from stable hyperthyroidism.

Graves' hyperthyroidism showing no ophthalmopathy progression within 18 months was considered stable. Reasons for excluding patients were uncontrolled infection, other autoimmune disease, pregnancy or lactation. This clonotype has a handful of counts. What it recognizes is unknown. The genes are TRBV20-1 and TRBJ1-4; D is ambiguous. The clonotype was recovered from a man between 18 and 29 years old with Graves' hyperthyroidism. Sequencing was performed on blood. CDR3 residues: CSARDPDVNEKLFF. CDR3 in DNA: TGCAGTGCTAGAGATCCGGACGTTAATGAAAAACTGTTTTTT.